The clone carrying this TCR beta chain was observed a handful of times. The target antigen is unknown. The sample originates from a study of beta chain features in type 1 diabetes. Notes on the study in general: TCRB CDR3s were moderately but significantly shorter in Type 1 diabetes patients in all four CD4+ subsets. Relative to healthy donors, patients appeared to have naive, central memory and Treg TCRB repertoires that were more similar. With patients and controls alike, PCR might favor shorter templates to an equal degree.

The study reverse transcribed the entire isolated RNA, so it sequenced expressed TCRB transcripts. The assay was immunoSEQ multiplex PCR, and TCRdb's table has in-frame clones only and misses some. This sample has hundreds of thousands of clones, with 10% to 15% found just once. The length of the CDR3 is 14 residues. The germline CDR1 and CDR2 sequences are SQVTM and ANQGSEA. J was trimmed by 4 bases and V by 6 bases; bases with no gene match: 9. The sequence derives from a man aged 18 to 30 with type 1 diabetes. Material for sequencing was naive CD4+ T cells from blood. The chain carries TRBV29-1 and TRBJ2-3; 8 bases are shared with TRBD2. CDR3 DNA sequence: TGCAGCGTCGGTAGCGGGGTTAGATCAGATACGCAGTATTTT. The encoded protein is CSVGSGVRSDTQYF.